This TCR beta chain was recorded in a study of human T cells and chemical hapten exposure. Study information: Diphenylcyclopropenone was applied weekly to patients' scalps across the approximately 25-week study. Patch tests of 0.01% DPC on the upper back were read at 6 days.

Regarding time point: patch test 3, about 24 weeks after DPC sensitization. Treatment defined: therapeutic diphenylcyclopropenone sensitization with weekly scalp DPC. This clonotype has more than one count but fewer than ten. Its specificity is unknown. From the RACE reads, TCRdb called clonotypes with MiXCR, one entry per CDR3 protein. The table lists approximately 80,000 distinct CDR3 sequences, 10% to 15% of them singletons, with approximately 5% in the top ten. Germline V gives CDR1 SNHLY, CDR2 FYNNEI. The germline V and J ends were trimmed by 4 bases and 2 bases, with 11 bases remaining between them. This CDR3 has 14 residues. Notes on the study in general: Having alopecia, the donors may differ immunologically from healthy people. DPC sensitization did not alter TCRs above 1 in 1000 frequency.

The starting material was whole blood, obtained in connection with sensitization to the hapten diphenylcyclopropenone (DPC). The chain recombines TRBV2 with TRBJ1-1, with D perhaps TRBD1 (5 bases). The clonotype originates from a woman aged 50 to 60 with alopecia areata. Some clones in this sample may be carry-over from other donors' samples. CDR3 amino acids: CASSGDRVNTEAFF. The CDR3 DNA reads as TGTGCCAGCAGTGGAGACAGAGTCAACACTGAAGCTTTCTTT. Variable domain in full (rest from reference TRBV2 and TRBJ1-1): EPEVTQTPSHQVTQMGQEVILRCVPISNHLYFYWYRQILGQKVEFLVSFYNNEISEKSEIFDDQFSVERPDGSNFTLKIRSTKLEDSAMYFCASSGDRVNTEAFFGQGTRLTVV.